The clone carrying this T cell receptor (beta chain) has only a few counts. Antigen specificity is unknown. As the method for making TCR beta libraries, quantitative 5'-RACE with molecular barcodes was used. TCRdb fed the 5' RACE reads into MiXCR, producing one record per CDR3 protein. This sample has roughly 200,000 distinct CDR3 sequences, with more than 10% found just once. These data come from a study of CD8 T cells in ankylosing spondylitis. Findings and caveats of the study: Reportedly, significant enrichment of disease-linked clones occurred in matched ankylosing spondylitis synovial fluid.

The V gene lost 3 bases and the J gene lost 6 bases, with 12 bases spanning the gap. CDR3 length: 14 residues. The chain couples TRBV12-3 or TRBV12-4 to TRBJ2-1, with D maybe TRBD1 (6 bases). The receptor comes from a male donor with ankylosing spondylitis or in good health (not recorded which). Sequenced sample: blood, either unsorted or a sorted T cell fraction (not recorded which). The CDR3 nucleotides read TGTGCCAGCAGTTTCCTTACAGGGCTCAATGAGCAGTTCTTC. This translates into CASSFLTGLNEQFF.